The clone carrying this T cell receptor beta chain was seen just once. Authors' processing steps: Amplified reference gene primers provided the basis for estimating nucleated cell counts. Repertoires were generated with immunoSEQ multiplex PCR, while TCRdb's copy carries only in-frame clones and drops some. V, J and clone size are taken as reported in that table, and D and trimming were inferred from the DNA itself. This table holds about 110,000 clones, 88% found once. The data belong to a study of blood T cell repertoires in COVID-19. Study in general: Sample material is recorded as cDNA or gDNA derived from T cells, B-cell-depleted T cells, or PBMCs.

V dropped 4 bases and J dropped 0 bases, with 8 bases sitting between them. Germline CDR1 reads SGHRS; CDR2 reads YFSETQ. The CDR3 length is 14 residues. The chain joins TRBV5-1 to TRBJ1-3; D is ambiguous. This receptor was obtained from a human donor in a cohort sampled during active COVID-19. Sequenced: peripheral blood. The DNA of the CDR3 is TGCGCCAGCAGCCCCGACAACTCTGGAAACACCATATATTTT. Translation: CASSPDNSGNTIYF.